This record looks at one T cell receptor (beta chain) sequence and its context. Its antigen is unknown. The study drew the donors from its approximately 130-subject validation cohort, separate from the approximately 700-subject first cohort. This record comes from a study of cytomegalovirus exposure and HLA in healthy donors. Study context: In a later analysis, it was reported that the roughly 130 validation repertoires had been produced on the same platform as the 550 to 700 repertoires belonging to the first cohort. Regarding the study as a whole: Subsequent analysis found a tendency for first-cohort TCR clusters to co-occur within the approximately 130 validation repertoires. Researchers catalogued under 200 TCR beta chains as cytomegalovirus-associated.

Profiling relied on immunoSEQ multiplex PCR, and the TCRdb table lists in-frame clones only, not all of them. The data show about 95,000 clones, less than 85% seen once. V was trimmed by 11 bases and J by 0 bases, leaving 14 bases between them. The CDR3 is made up of 13 amino acids. Per germline, CDR1 MNHEY and CDR2 SVGAGI. The sample taken for sequencing was PBMCs. This clonotype originated in a man between 18 and 35 years old in good health and CMV-seropositive. The chain joins TRBV6-5 to TRBJ2-7, with a tentative D call TRBD2 (7 bases). The CDR3 region is CASAGASSYEQYF. The CDR3 DNA follows: TGTGCCTCTGCGGGGGCGAGCTCCTACGAGCAGTACTTC.